These 5 T cell receptor beta chains were sequenced from one sample in a study of cytomegalovirus exposure and HLA in healthy donors. Sequencing was performed with immunoSEQ multiplex PCR; in TCRdb, only in-frame clones are kept and a portion is missing. The sample yields roughly 130,000 clones, 75% to 90% seen once. What was sequenced was PBMCs. These receptors were obtained from a woman between 18 and 30 years old in good health and CMV-seropositive.

The chain carries TRBV9 and TRBJ1-6; maybe TRBD1 (5 bases). Trimming removed 3 bases at V and 0 bases at J, with 19 bases between. Germline CDR1 SGDLS, CDR2 YYNGEE. The CDR3 covers 19 residues. CDR3 DNA sequence: TGTGCCAGCAGCGCCGCCGGGGGACGGGGAAACTCCTATAATTCACCCCTCCACTTT. Amino acid sequence: CASSAAGGRGNSYNSPLHF.

The chain combines TRBV5-1 with TRBJ1-6; D perhaps matches TRBD1 (5 bases). The CDR3 contains 16 residues. Germline V gene data show CDR1 as SGHRS and CDR2 as YFSETQ. Trimming left V 2 bases short and J 7 bases short, with 16 bases between. This CDR3 is CASSLDGGTENSPLHF. CDR3 coding DNA: TGCGCCAGCAGCTTAGACGGCGGGACTGAAAATTCACCCCTCCACTTT.

This chain uses TRBV18 with TRBJ1-1; 8 positions match TRBD1. CDR1 is KGHSH, CDR2 LQKENI, per germline. The CDR3 is 13 residues long. V was pared by 7 bases and J by 1 base, with 2 bases of the junction left unmatched. This chain's CDR3 is CASLGQGNTEAFF. Written as DNA, the CDR3 is TGTGCCAGCTTAGGACAGGGGAACACTGAAGCTTTCTTT.

The chain links TRBV28 to TRBJ1-1; 8 bases are shared with TRBD1. The CDR3 sequence is 13 residues long. CDR1 and CDR2 (germline): MDHEN, SYDVKM. The V gene end was trimmed by 8 bases and the J gene end by 4 bases; junction bases not matched to a gene: 6. CDR3 in DNA: TGTGCCAGCGGACCCAGGGGGCTCACTGAAGCTTTCTTT. It encodes CASGPRGLTEAFF.

The chain joins TRBV27 to TRBJ1-4, with D possibly TRBD1 on 5 matching bases. Germline V gives CDR1 MNHEY, CDR2 SMNVEV (reference sequence). The CDR3 length is 13 residues. V was cut by 6 bases and J by 8 bases, with 13 bases left in between. This CDR3 reads CASRTGGVEKLFF. The DNA for the CDR3 is TGTGCCAGCAGAACTGGAGGGGTCGAAAAACTGTTTTTT.